This T cell receptor (beta chain) was identified during a study of somatic mutations in cytotoxic T cells in rheumatoid arthritis (dated by TCRdb to about 2017). Study-wide context: Right after diagnosis and prior to the start of any treatment, roughly 30 ml EDTA of peripheral blood was drawn from patients. The median ages of the patient and control groups were essentially identical. In newly diagnosed rheumatoid arthritis without treatment, the study examined if expanded CD8+ T-cell clones harbor somatic mutations, relying on TCRB deep sequencing to characterize clonality. A FACSAria II or Sony SH800 was used to flow-sort some V beta antibody-stained T-cell populations at nearly 100% purity, and TCRB sequencing was also done on sorted V beta1+ cells. TCRB deep sequencing covered 65 patients with rheumatoid arthritis along with about 20 healthy controls.

This clone has a handful of counts. Its antigen is still unknown. Base quality data are lacking; no much larger clone is found one base away. CD4+ and CD8+ cells were isolated by positive magnetic bead selection on an AutoMACS, and purity was checked by flow cytometry. Initial screening for clonal expansions relied on flow cytometry with a TCR V beta antibody panel, after which sorted CD8+ fractions underwent TCRB deep sequencing for characterization. Peripheral blood mononuclear cells were isolated by Ficoll-Paque PLUS density gradient separation. Using Nucleospin Tissue or Tissue XS kits, DNA was extracted from CD4-enriched, CD8-enriched or PBMC samples, with quantification by a Qubit 2.0 fluorometer. CDR1 LGHNA and CDR2 YSLEER were looked up in the germline V gene. The CDR3 numbers 19 residues from cysteine through phenylalanine. The entry retains the CDR3 DNA only, 57 bases that are in frame from base 1. V is pared back by 0 bases and J by 0 bases, with 21 bases lying between the germline termini.

What the work shows at the level of the full study, not this receptor alone: Healthy controls showed no age-related increase in CD8+ clonality, whereas patients did (Spearman r ~ 0.49). CD8+ T-cell clonality did not differ significantly between rheumatoid arthritis patients and age-matched healthy controls. It was unknown which antigens the expanded CD8+ clones targeted, and their absence from virus-specific databases did not exclude viral specificity. No adjustment for multiple comparisons was made for the slight TRBV07 underrepresentation in patients. The largest CD8+ clone made up more than 20% of CD8+ cells in about an eighth of the 65 patients, and blood and synovial fluid shared several identical CD8+ TCRB sequences.

Genomic DNA underwent TCRB CDR3 sequencing using the immunoSEQ assay. In the source study's methods: Patient CD8+ clones larger than 1% were compared against published virus-specific TCRB sequences, and only a few matched. Nothing other than productive TCRB rearrangements was included in the analyses. Defining a clone by its unique TCRB CDR3 sequence, the study calculated clonality as a productive clonality index derived from Shannon entropy. The template counts of each clone relative to the total templates per sample were used to calculate repertoire overlap between two samples. V-gene usage from TCRB sequencing and V-gene usage measured by flow cytometry were correlated (Spearman r of 0.6 to 0.7). Entries here come from immuneACCESS through TCRdb and include only in-frame sequences with V and J called. Some clones fail to appear in such tables; in the studies checked, an unresolved V gene covers under half of the shortfall, and the cause of the remainder is unknown. V, J and clone size are taken as reported in that table, and D and trimming were inferred from the DNA itself. The sample profile shows approximately 15,000 clones; 72% of them were found once. 10% of the sample lies in the top ten.

The sequence was obtained from an adult with rheumatoid arthritis. Material for sequencing was CD8+ T cells sorted from blood. Here the chain combines TRBV4-3 and TRBJ2-7, with the D gene call left open. The CDR3 region has the sequence CASSQEMLNPETSSYEQYF. The DNA reads TGCGCCAGCAGCCAAGAAATGCTGAATCCTGAAACGAGCTCCTACGAGCAGTACTTC.